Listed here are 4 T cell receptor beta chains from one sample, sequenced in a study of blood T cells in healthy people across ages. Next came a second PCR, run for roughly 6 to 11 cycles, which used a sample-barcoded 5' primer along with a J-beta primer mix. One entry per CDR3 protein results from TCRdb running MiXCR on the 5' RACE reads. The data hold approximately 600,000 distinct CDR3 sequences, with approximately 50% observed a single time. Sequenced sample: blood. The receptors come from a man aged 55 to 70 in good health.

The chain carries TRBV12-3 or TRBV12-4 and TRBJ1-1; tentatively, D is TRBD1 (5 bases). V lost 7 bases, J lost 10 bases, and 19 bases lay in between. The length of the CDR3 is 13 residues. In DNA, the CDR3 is TGTGCCAGCACCTTCTGGGGACCCATCGGAGCTTTCTTT. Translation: CASTFWGPIGAFF.

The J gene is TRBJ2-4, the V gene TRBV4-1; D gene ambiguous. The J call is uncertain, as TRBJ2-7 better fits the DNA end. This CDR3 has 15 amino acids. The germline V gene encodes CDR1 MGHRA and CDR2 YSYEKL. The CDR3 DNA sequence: TGCGCCAGCAGCCAAGCCTGGGGAAGCTCCTACGAGCAGTACTTC. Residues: CASSQAWGSSYEQYF.

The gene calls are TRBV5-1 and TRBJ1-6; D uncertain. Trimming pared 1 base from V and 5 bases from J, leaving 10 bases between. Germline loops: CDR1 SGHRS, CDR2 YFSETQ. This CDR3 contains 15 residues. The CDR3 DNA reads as TGCGCCAGCAGCTTGCTCCCTCAAGATAATTCACCCCTCCACTTT. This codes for CASSLLPQDNSPLHF.

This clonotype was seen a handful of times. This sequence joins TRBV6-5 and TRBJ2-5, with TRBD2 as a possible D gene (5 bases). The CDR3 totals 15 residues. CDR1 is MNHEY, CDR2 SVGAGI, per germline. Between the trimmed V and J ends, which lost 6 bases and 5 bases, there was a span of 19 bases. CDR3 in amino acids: CASSPRQAVRETQYF. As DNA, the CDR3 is TGTGCCAGCAGCCCACGACAAGCGGTTCGCGAGACCCAGTACTTC.